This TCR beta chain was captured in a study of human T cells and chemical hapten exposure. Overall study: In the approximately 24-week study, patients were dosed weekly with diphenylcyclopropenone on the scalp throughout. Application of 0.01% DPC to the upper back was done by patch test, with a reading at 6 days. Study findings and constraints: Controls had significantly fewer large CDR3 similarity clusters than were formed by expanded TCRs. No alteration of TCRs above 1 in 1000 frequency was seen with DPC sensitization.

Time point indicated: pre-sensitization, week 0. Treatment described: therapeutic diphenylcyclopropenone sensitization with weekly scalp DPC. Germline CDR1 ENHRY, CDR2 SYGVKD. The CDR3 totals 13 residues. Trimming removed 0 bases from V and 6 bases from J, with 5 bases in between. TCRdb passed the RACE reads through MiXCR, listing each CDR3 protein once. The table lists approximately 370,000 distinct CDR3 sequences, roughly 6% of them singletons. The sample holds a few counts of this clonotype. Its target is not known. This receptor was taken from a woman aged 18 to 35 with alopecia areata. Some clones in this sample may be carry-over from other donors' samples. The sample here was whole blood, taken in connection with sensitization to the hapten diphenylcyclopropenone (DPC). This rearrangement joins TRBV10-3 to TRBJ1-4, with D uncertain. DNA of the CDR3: TGTGCCATCAGTGAGTCTGTTGATGAAAAACTGTTTTTT. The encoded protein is CAISESVDEKLFF.